The next 19 T cell receptor beta chains were all read from a single sample in a study of OX40 agonist ivuxolimab in advanced cancers. Data came from immunoSEQ multiplex PCR; TCRdb stores just in-frame clones and leaves some out. In the table there are approximately 33,000 clones, roughly nine tenths of which are singletons. Sequences were derived from CD4+ or CD8+ T cells sorted from blood, sampled in a trial of the OX40 agonist ivuxolimab. The source of these receptors is an adult with an advanced solid tumor such as melanoma, head and neck, liver or kidney cancer.

The genes are TRBV2 and TRBJ2-7; TRBD1 agrees at 9 bases. The CDR3 runs 15 residues. Germline lookup yields CDR1 SNHLY and CDR2 FYNNEI. V trimming: 8 bases; J trimming: 7 bases; junction bases outside the gene matches: 15. The CDR3 bases are TGTGCCAGCGATTTGAGGGACAGGGAGACGAGGGAGCAGTACTTC. This translates into CASDLRDRETREQYF. Looking up the rest from reference TRBV2 and TRBJ2-7 gives the full variable domain: EPEVTQTPSHQVTQMGQEVILRCVPISNHLYFYWYRQILGQKVEFLVSFYNNEISEKSEIFDDQFSVERPDGSNFTLKIRSTKLEDSAMYFCASDLRDRETREQYFGPGTRLTVT.

The chain couples TRBV5-1 to TRBJ2-7; D perhaps matches TRBD1 (7 bases). V dropped 0 bases and J dropped 5 bases, with 12 bases sitting between them. Germline CDR1 and CDR2: SGHRS and YFSETQ. This CDR3 contains 14 residues. The CDR3 DNA is TGCGCCAGCAGCTTGGTCAGGGGGGTCAACGAGCAGTACTTC. As protein: CASSLVRGVNEQYF.

This chain uses TRBV5-6 with TRBJ2-7, with D possibly being TRBD1 (5 bases). The length of the CDR3 is 15 residues. V dropped 2 bases and J dropped 4 bases, with 16 bases sitting between them. The germline CDR1 and CDR2 sequences are SGHDT and YYEEEE. As DNA, the CDR3 is TGTGCCAGCAGCTTATATGGGGCACTTGGTTACGAGCAGTACTTC. Translated, it gives CASSLYGALGYEQYF.

DNA for the CDR3: TGTGCCAGCAGAGGGACAGACTACGAGCAGTACTTC. Translation gives CASRGTDYEQYF. The V gene is TRBV2, the J gene TRBJ2-7, with 7 positions matching TRBD1. Germline CDR1 is SNHLY and CDR2 is FYNNEI. Unmatched junction bases numbered 2, after V lost 6 bases and J lost 3 bases. The CDR3 length is 12 residues.

V and J are TRBV28 and TRBJ1-1; D possibly corresponds to TRBD1 (5 bases). There are 13 residues in the CDR3. The germline V gene has CDR1 MDHEN and CDR2 SYDVKM. Trimming shortened V by 7 bases and J by 6 bases, and 15 bases separated the two germline ends. Written as DNA, the CDR3 is TGTGCCAGCAAACCCCGGGGGGGGGCTGAAGCTTTCTTT. It encodes CASKPRGGAEAFF.

The chain is built from TRBV19 and TRBJ2-1, with D maybe TRBD1 (6 bases). Trimming cost V 2 bases and J 4 bases, with 9 bases left between them. The CDR3 runs 14 residues. CDR1 LNHDA and CDR2 SQIVND come from the germline V gene (reference sequence). The CDR3 spells CASSIQGPYNEQFF. The CDR3 nucleotides read TGTGCCAGTAGTATACAGGGGCCATACAATGAGCAGTTCTTC. The full variable domain, with the rest looked up from reference TRBV19 and TRBJ2-1, is DGGITQSPKYLFRKEGQNVTLSCEQNLNHDAMYWYRQDPGQGLRLIYYSQIVNDFQKGDIAEGYSVSREKKESFPLTVTSAQKNPTAFYLCASSIQGPYNEQFFGPGTRLTVL.

This chain connects TRBV6-1 to TRBJ1-5; no definite D call. Germline CDR1 is MNHNS and CDR2 is SASEGT. Between the trimmed V and J ends, which lost 7 bases and 0 bases, there was a span of 10 bases. This CDR3 region has 14 residues. The CDR3 is CASMVDGSNQPQHF. The CDR3 DNA sequence: TGTGCCAGCATGGTAGACGGTAGCAATCAGCCCCAGCATTTT.

The rearrangement links TRBV27 to TRBJ2-7; tentatively, D is TRBD2 (6 bases). Trimming pared 10 bases from V and 7 bases from J, leaving 17 bases between. The V gene's germline CDR1 is MNHEY and CDR2 SMNVEV (reference sequence). The CDR3 has 12 amino acids. CDR3 bases: TGTGCCACTAGGGGACTCCCGGGGGAGCAGTACTTC. Protein sequence: CATRGLPGEQYF.

This clone was recorded only once. The V gene is TRBV4-1, the J gene TRBJ1-4; D is perhaps TRBD1 (5 bases). Germline V gene sequence: CDR1 MGHRA, CDR2 YSYEKL. The V end was cut by 3 bases, the J end by 3 bases, with 17 bases between. The CDR3 runs to 17 residues. The CDR3 nucleotides are TGCGCCAGCAGCCACCCCACGGGGCAAGGATCTAATGAAAAACTGTTTTTT. Translation gives CASSHPTGQGSNEKLFF.

In its sample, this clone was seen a few times. V is TRBV28 and J is TRBJ2-1; D remains ambiguous. CDR3 length: 13 amino acids. Deletions cut 1 base from V and 9 bases from J, with 10 bases between. Germline CDR1 reads MDHEN; CDR2 reads SYDVKM. The CDR3 bases are TGTGCCAGCAGTTTATCGCAGAGTGGTGAGCAGTTCTTC. Encoded protein: CASSLSQSGEQFF.

The gene calls are TRBV7-9 and TRBJ1-2; D call uncertain. Germline CDR1 and CDR2: SEHNR and FQNEAQ (reference sequence). The CDR3 spans 15 residues. V lost 5 bases, J lost 0 bases, and 13 bases lay in between. CDR3 sequence reads: CASSPPVSANYGYTF. In nucleotides, the CDR3 is TGTGCCAGCAGCCCGCCAGTGTCAGCTAACTATGGCTACACCTTC. The variable domain in full, completed from reference TRBV7-9 and TRBJ1-2, reads DTGVSQNPRHKITKRGQNVTFRCDPISEHNRLYWYRQTLGQGPEFLTYFQNEAQLEKSRLLSDRFSAERPKGSFSTLEIQRTEQGDSAMYLCASSPPVSANYGYTFGSGTRLTVV.

The chain uses TRBV29-1 and TRBJ1-1; no clear D gene. Germline CDR1 SQVTM, CDR2 ANQGSEA. There are 12 residues in the CDR3. V lost 6 bases and J lost 1, with 9 bases in between. The CDR3 region is CSVLTENTEAFF. CDR3 sequence (DNA): TGCAGCGTCCTGACCGAGAACACTGAAGCTTTCTTT.

This clone was seen just once. This rearrangement joins TRBV6-5 to TRBJ2-7; a weak D match, TRBD2 (5 bases). V was pared by 7 bases and J by 3 bases, with 13 bases between. The CDR3 is made up of 13 amino acids. From germline, CDR1 is MNHEY and CDR2 SVGAGI. CDR3 amino acids: CASKASGFYEQYF. CDR3 DNA sequence: TGTGCCAGCAAGGCGTCGGGGTTCTACGAGCAGTACTTC.

The chain carries TRBV19 and TRBJ1-2, with 7 bases identical to TRBD1. CDR3 size: 16 residues. Germline V gene sequence: CDR1 LNHDA, CDR2 SQIVND (reference sequence). The V gene end was trimmed by 4 bases and the J gene end by 5 bases; junction bases not matched to a gene: 13. The CDR3 DNA follows: TGTGCCAGTAGTACGGCGGACACAGGGGCCGGATATGGCTACACCTTC. Protein sequence: CASSTADTGAGYGYTF. The whole variable domain, remainder taken from reference TRBV19 and TRBJ1-2, is DGGITQSPKYLFRKEGQNVTLSCEQNLNHDAMYWYRQDPGQGLRLIYYSQIVNDFQKGDIAEGYSVSREKKESFPLTVTSAQKNPTAFYLCASSTADTGAGYGYTFGSGTRLTVV.

The J gene is TRBJ1-1, the V gene TRBV19; TRBD1 is a possible D gene (6 bases). From germline, CDR1 is LNHDA and CDR2 SQIVND (reference sequence). The CDR3 totals 14 residues. V was cut by 5 bases and J by 1 base, with 11 bases left in between. The CDR3 coding sequence is TGTGCCAGTAGTCGGCAGGGGACGAACACTGAAGCTTTCTTT. Its translation is CASSRQGTNTEAFF.

The CDR3, as DNA: TGTGCCAGTAGTATAGTAGTGGGGTTCTACGAGCAGTACTTC. Translating it yields CASSIVVGFYEQYF. The gene calls are TRBV19 and TRBJ2-5; D is uncertain. The end of the DNA fits TRBJ2-7 better, so the J call may be wrong. CDR3 length equals 14 residues. Germline loops: CDR1 LNHDA, CDR2 SQIVND (reference sequence).

This clone is a singleton in its sample. The J gene is TRBJ1-5, the V gene TRBV13; no reliable D call. Germline V gene lookup returns CDR1 PRHDT and CDR2 FYEKMQ (reference sequence). V was pared by 0 bases and J by 6 bases, with 6 bases between. The CDR3 totals 13 residues. The chain's CDR3 is CASSLGERQPQHF. Written as DNA, the CDR3 is TGTGCCAGCAGCTTAGGGGAACGTCAGCCCCAGCATTTT.

V gene TRBV6-5 combines with J gene TRBJ1-1; TRBD1 might be the D (5 bases). V lost 2 bases, J lost 6 bases, and 10 bases lay in between. The CDR3 is 13 amino acids. Per germline, CDR1 MNHEY and CDR2 SVGAGI. CDR3 sequence: CASSYRRGAEAFF. CDR3 nucleotides: TGTGCCAGCAGTTACCGAAGGGGAGCTGAAGCTTTCTTT.

CDR3 coding DNA: TGTGCCAGCAGCCTCGGACAGGACAATCAGCCCCAGCATTTT. It is translated as CASSLGQDNQPQHF. This sequence joins TRBV6-5 and TRBJ1-5, with 7 bases aligning to TRBD1. Germline CDR1 is MNHEY and CDR2 is SVGAGI. Trimming at V came to 6 bases and at J to 3 bases, leaving 5 bases not matched to a gene. The CDR3 contains 14 residues.